These 11 T cell receptor beta chains were all obtained from the same sample, sequenced in a study of T cell repertoires in aging, cancer and after chemotherapy. TCR beta rearrangements were amplified from peripheral blood genomic DNA. Rearranged V-D-J TRB sequences were amplified with a mixed TRB-A/B primer pool. Each CDR3 protein gets one entry after TCRdb re-called the multiplex PCR reads with MiXCR. The sample includes over a thousand distinct CDR3 sequences, about a quarter of them seen just once. Sequenced sample: blood. The receptors were sampled from a human donor with a blood cancer.

Relative to its sample, this clonotype is medium-sized. The V gene is TRBV19, the J gene TRBJ2-7; tentative D call: TRBD1 (5 bases). Germline V lookup: CDR1 LNHDA, CDR2 SQIVND (reference sequence). V was clipped by 6 bases and J by 6 bases, with 12 bases between them. The CDR3 extends over 12 amino acids. The CDR3 here is CASSLPGAEQYF. The CDR3, as DNA: TGTGCCAGTAGCCTACCTGGGGCCGAGCAGTACTTC.

The chain recombines TRBV12-3 or TRBV12-4 with TRBJ2-2; D is possibly TRBD1 or TRBD2 (5 bases each). Trimming shortened V by 3 bases and J by 4 bases, and 12 bases separated the two germline ends. The CDR3 length is 15 residues. The CDR3 reads CASSFAGTLTGELFF. The CDR3 DNA reads TGTGCCAGCAGTTTTGCCGGGACCCTCACCGGGGAGCTGTTTTTT.

This clonotype was seen a few times. V is TRBV27 and J is TRBJ1-1; D is uncertain. This CDR3 is built from 13 residues. Trimming removed 4 bases from V and 0 bases from J, with 6 bases in between. Germline V CDR1 and CDR2: MNHEY, SMNVEV (reference sequence). The CDR3 here is CASSYMMNTEAFF. The CDR3 DNA follows: TGTGCCAGCAGTTATATGATGAACACTGAAGCTTTCTTT.

The gene calls are TRBV12-3 or TRBV12-4 and TRBJ2-5; 12 nucleotides match TRBD2. The CDR3 consists of 14 residues. The junction had 4 bases not matched to a gene; V was cut back by 6 bases and J by 5 bases. The chain's CDR3 is CASRDGLAGETQYF. For the CDR3, the DNA is TGTGCCAGCAGAGACGGACTAGCGGGGGAGACCCAGTACTTC.

Note on this clonotype: A much larger clone differs by one base, so this may be a read error. CDR3 coding DNA: TGTGCCATCCGGACTAGCGGGGGCTATTTTGACTCCTACAATGAGCAGTTCTTC. Its protein is CAIRTSGGYFDSYNEQFF. The chain joins TRBV27 to TRBJ2-1, with 13 bases that match TRBD2. The CDR3 has 18 residues. The germline gives CDR1 MNHEY, CDR2 SMNVEV (reference sequence). V lost 10 bases, J lost 0 bases, and 12 bases stayed unmatched.

This clonotype ranks as medium-sized. This chain uses TRBV11-3 with TRBJ2-5, with D possibly being TRBD1 (6 bases). Trimming removed 6 bases at V and 1 base at J, with 15 bases between. Germline-derived CDR1 and CDR2 are SGHNT and YENEEA. The CDR3 loop spans 15 amino acids. CDR3 residues: CASRPNTGLQETQYF. The CDR3 DNA is TGTGCCAGCAGGCCTAACACAGGGCTCCAAGAGACCCAGTACTTC.

By frequency in the sample, this clonotype is medium-sized. This rearrangement joins TRBV5-6 to TRBJ1-4; D might be TRBD1 (5 bases). CDR3 length: 17 amino acids. V lost 4 bases and J lost 7, with 23 bases in between. Germline CDR1 is SGHDT and CDR2 is YYEEEE. The CDR3 DNA is TGTGCCAGCAGCCCGAATGGCCTAACGGGGGGAGGTGAAAAACTGTTTTTT. Protein product: CASSPNGLTGGGEKLFF.

This clonotype has a handful of counts. A read error may produce the germline difference seen at one junction end. The chain has TRBV5-4 and TRBJ1-6; D might be TRBD1 (5 bases). The CDR3 extends over 10 amino acids. Germline V gene lookup returns CDR1 SGHNT and CDR2 YYREEE (reference sequence). CDR3 in amino acids: CARRDSPLHF. CDR3 bases: TGTGCCCGCAGGGATTCACCCCTCCACTTT.

By sample fraction, this clonotype is medium-sized. The V gene is TRBV6-6, the J gene TRBJ2-6; D gene ambiguous. CDR1 MNHNY and CDR2 SVGAGI come from the germline V gene (reference sequence). The CDR3 contains 12 residues. Trimming left V 7 bases short and J 1 base short, with 2 bases between. CDR3 DNA sequence: TGTGCCAGCAATTCTGGGGCCAACGTCCTGACTTTC. The encoded protein is CASNSGANVLTF.

This clonotype is medium-sized within its sample. V and J are TRBV19 and TRBJ2-1; TRBD2 matches at 7 bases. Trimming removed 6 bases from V and 3 bases from J; junction bases left unmatched: 5. CDR1 LNHDA and CDR2 SQIVND come from the germline V gene (reference sequence). This CDR3 contains 14 residues. This CDR3 is CASRGLGFYNEQFF. CDR3 in DNA: TGTGCCAGTAGAGGACTAGGGTTCTACAATGAGCAGTTCTTC.

The chain employs TRBV2 and TRBJ1-6; D may be TRBD1 (5 bases). Trimming took 4 bases from V and 1 from J, leaving 8 bases between them. The CDR3 totals 15 residues. Germline-derived CDR1 and CDR2 are SNHLY and FYNNEI. CDR3 in amino acids: CASSGRGSYNSPLHF. DNA for the CDR3: TGTGCCAGCAGTGGTAGGGGATCCTATAATTCACCCCTCCACTTT.